This is a list of T cell receptor beta chains from one sample in a study of technical replicates of blood from four donors. Data came from immunoSEQ multiplex PCR; TCRdb stores just in-frame clones and leaves some out. The sample comprises fewer than 90,000 clones, 94% of which are singletons, and more than 0.2% rests with the top ten. Material: T cells isolated from PBMCs. Receptors originate from a human donor in good health. The CDR3 runs from the conserved cysteine through the conserved F or W. The D gene is left open where the match is weak. Some rows have no size entry. The others give once, few or many, or a class for an expanded clone.

j_call	d_call	clone_size	cdr3_length	v_call	cdr3_aa	cdr3_nt
TRBJ1-2	TRBD1	.	17	TRBV7-3	CASSSSGNRGTNYGYTF	TGTGCCAGCAGCTCCTCCGGAAACAGGGGTACTAACTATGGCTACACCTTC
TRBJ1-1	.	.	15	TRBV19	CASSIVGRVNTEAFF	TGTGCCAGTAGTATAGTCGGCAGGGTGAACACTGAAGCTTTCTTT
TRBJ2-5	.	.	14	TRBV11-2	CASSLAGGQETQYF	TGTGCCAGCAGCCTGGCCGGGGGCCAAGAGACCCAGTACTTC
TRBJ2-3	TRBD2	.	16	TRBV6-4	CASRHIAGGRADTQYF	TGTGCCAGCAGGCACATAGCGGGAGGTAGGGCAGATACGCAGTATTTT
TRBJ2-2	TRBD2	.	17	TRBV15	CATSRLLAGGIGGELFF	TGTGCCACCAGCAGATTGCTAGCGGGGGGGATCGGAGGGGAGCTGTTTTTT
TRBJ2-3	TRBD2	.	17	TRBV28	CASSLSMPSGKYHTQYF	TGTGCCAGCAGTTTATCCATGCCTAGCGGGAAGTACCATACGCAGTATTTT
TRBJ1-1	.	.	15	TRBV4-1	CASSQDESAGTEAFF	TGCGCCAGCAGCCAAGATGAGTCGGCGGGCACTGAAGCTTTCTTT
TRBJ2-7	.	.	15	TRBV4-2	CASSHEGGSSYEQYF	TGTGCCAGCAGCCACGAAGGAGGCTCCTCCTACGAGCAGTACTTC
TRBJ2-5	TRBD1	.	13	TRBV10-3	CAISQGVSETQYF	TGTGCCATCAGCCAGGGGGTTTCAGAGACCCAGTACTTC
TRBJ2-7	.	once	14	TRBV10-1	CASSDRLGTYEQYF	TGCGCCAGCAGTGATCGTCTCGGTACCTACGAGCAGTACTTC
TRBJ1-1	TRBD1	.	13	TRBV30	CAWDRGFVAEAFF	TGTGCCTGGGACAGGGGGTTCGTTGCTGAAGCTTTCTTT
TRBJ2-1	.	.	10	TRBV20-1	CSARVNEQFF	TGCAGTGCTAGAGTAAATGAGCAGTTCTTC
TRBJ1-2	.	.	13	TRBV7-9	CASSLGTQGGYTF	TGTGCCAGCAGCTTAGGAACCCAGGGGGGCTACACCTTC
TRBJ2-1	TRBD2	.	19	TRBV11-2	CASSLGGLAGASRQREQFF	TGTGCCAGCAGCCTAGGGGGACTAGCGGGAGCGTCGCGCCAAAGGGAGCAGTTCTTC
TRBJ1-3	.	.	16	TRBV10-2	CASSAKGGISGNTIYF	TGCGCCAGCAGTGCGAAGGGGGGGATCTCTGGAAACACCATATATTTT
TRBJ2-7	TRBD1	once	13	TRBV2	CASSPGQSYEQYF	TGTGCCAGCAGCCCGGGACAGTCCTACGAGCAGTACTTC
TRBJ2-7	TRBD1	once	18	TRBV18	CASSPPVRGQGRPHEQYF	TGTGCCAGCTCACCTCCAGTAAGAGGACAGGGGAGGCCGCACGAGCAGTACTTC
TRBJ1-4	TRBD1	.	15	TRBV6-5	CASSYQGAANEKLFF	TGTGCCAGCAGTTACCAGGGGGCTGCTAATGAAAAACTGTTTTTT
TRBJ1-2	TRBD1	.	16	TRBV7-8	CASRSSGTGTFYGYTF	TGTGCCAGCAGATCGTCCGGGACAGGGACTTTCTATGGCTACACCTTC
TRBJ1-5	TRBD1	.	14	TRBV5-1	CASSLGQGAQPQHF	TGCGCCAGCAGCTTGGGACAGGGGGCCCAGCCCCAGCATTTT
TRBJ2-5	TRBD2	.	15	TRBV25-1	CASSETSGSMMTQYF	TGTGCCAGCAGTGAGACTAGCGGGAGTATGATGACCCAGTACTTC
TRBJ1-5	.	.	13	TRBV19	CASSSGTGWPQHF	TGTGCCAGTAGTAGTGGTACAGGGTGGCCCCAGCATTTT
TRBJ2-1	.	.	13	TRBV7-8	CASWGSGYNEQFF	TGTGCCAGCTGGGGATCGGGGTACAATGAGCAGTTCTTC
TRBJ1-4	TRBD1	once	15	TRBV27	CASSPLQGATEKLFF	TGTGCCAGCAGTCCCCTGCAGGGGGCAACTGAAAAACTGTTTTTT
TRBJ2-3	.	.	15	TRBV28	CASSSPGISTDTQYF	TGTGCCAGCAGTTCCCCGGGGATAAGCACAGATACGCAGTATTTT
TRBJ1-4	TRBD1	.	12	TRBV19	CASQGDYEKLFF	TGTGCCAGCCAGGGGGACTATGAAAAACTGTTTTTT
TRBJ1-5	.	.	15	TRBV28	CASSLRGRYGQPQHF	TGTGCCAGCAGTTTAAGGGGCAGGTATGGCCAGCCCCAGCATTTT
TRBJ1-4	.	.	14	TRBV11-2	CASSSPSDMEKLFF	TGTGCCAGCAGCTCACCCTCGGACATGGAAAAACTGTTTTTT
TRBJ1-1	TRBD1	.	17	TRBV7-9	CASSRGTGGRVDTEAFF	TGTGCCAGCAGCCGAGGGACAGGGGGAAGGGTGGACACTGAAGCTTTCTTT
TRBJ1-2	.	once	16	TRBV28	CASSLTLALLLTGYTF	TGTGCCAGCAGCCTGACCCTAGCACTACTATTAACGGGCTACACCTTC
TRBJ1-2	TRBD1	.	14	TRBV15	CATSRDPDRDGYTF	TGTGCCACCAGCAGAGACCCCGACAGGGACGGCTACACCTTC
TRBJ2-5	.	.	12	TRBV25-1	CASTQDQETQYF	TGTGCCAGCACGCAGGACCAAGAGACCCAGTACTTC
TRBJ2-1	TRBD1	.	19	TRBV7-9	CASSTIRRTVQGVNNEQFF	TGTGCCAGCAGCACCATTCGGAGAACAGTCCAGGGGGTAAACAATGAGCAGTTCTTC
TRBJ2-7	TRBD2	.	19	TRBV11-3	CASSQLGLAGGSSTYEQYF	TGTGCCAGCAGCCAACTGGGACTAGCGGGAGGGTCCTCGACCTACGAGCAGTACTTC
TRBJ1-2	.	.	13	TRBV7-2	CASSLTGHYGYTF	TGTGCCAGCAGCTTAACAGGGCACTATGGCTACACCTTC
TRBJ2-1	.	.	14	TRBV29-1	CSVDLTGLNNEQFF	TGCAGCGTTGATTTAACAGGTTTAAACAATGAGCAGTTCTTC
TRBJ1-2	.	.	13	TRBV27	CASKPDRNYGYTF	TGTGCCAGCAAGCCCGACAGGAACTATGGCTACACCTTC
TRBJ2-1	TRBD2	.	15	TRBV6-4	CASSELAGVGNEQFF	TGTGCCAGCAGCGAACTAGCGGGGGTAGGGAATGAGCAGTTCTTC
TRBJ2-7	TRBD2	.	15	TRBV11-2	CASSPLAGGTYEQYF	TGTGCCAGCAGCCCCCTCGCGGGGGGGACCTACGAGCAGTACTTC
TRBJ1-1	.	.	13	TRBV5-6	CASSLDRPEEAFF	TGTGCCAGCAGCTTGGACAGGCCAGAAGAAGCTTTCTTT
TRBJ2-7	.	.	15	TRBV28	CASRGEEASGYEQYF	TGTGCCAGCAGAGGGGAGGAGGCCTCAGGGTACGAGCAGTACTTC
TRBJ2-7	.	.	12	TRBV19	CASSRTSDEQYF	TGTGCCAGTAGCCGTACTAGTGACGAGCAGTACTTC
TRBJ2-2	.	.	15	TRBV5-1	CASSLTGTNTGELFF	TGCGCCAGCAGCTTAACGGGTACGAACACCGGGGAGCTGTTTTTT
TRBJ1-1	TRBD1	.	13	TRBV27	CASTRQGDTEAFF	TGTGCCAGCACCAGACAGGGAGACACTGAAGCTTTCTTT
TRBJ2-7	TRBD1	.	12	TRBV6-5	CATTGGVYEQYF	TGTGCCACTACAGGGGGCGTGTACGAGCAGTACTTC